The 23 T cell receptor beta chains below were found in one sample sequenced in a study of PD-L1 blockade in urothelial cancer. Time point reported: peripheral blood 6 weeks after treatment start. Sequencing used immunoSEQ multiplex PCR; TCRdb keeps in-frame clones, though not all of them. The profile covers 20,000 to 25,000 clones, with more than 75% appearing a single time and about 11% taken by the ten largest. Sequences were derived from PBMCs, sampled around atezolizumab (anti-PD-L1) treatment. The receptors were gathered from a woman aged 55 to 70 with urothelial cancer.

The V and J genes are TRBV25-1 and TRBJ2-1; D possibly corresponds to TRBD1 (5 bases). The CDR3 contains 12 residues. Germline CDR1 MGHDK, CDR2 SYGVNS. Between the trimmed V and J ends, which lost 8 bases and 6 bases, there was a span of 11 bases. The CDR3 spells CASAEQVNEQFF. CDR3 bases: TGTGCCAGCGCAGAACAGGTCAATGAGCAGTTCTTC.

The V and J genes are TRBV5-6 and TRBJ2-1; 11 bases are shared with TRBD2. Unmatched junction bases numbered 18, after V lost 4 bases and J lost 6 bases. Germline CDR1 is SGHDT and CDR2 is YYEEEE. The length of the CDR3 is 19 residues. CDR3 amino acids: CASSIGWAIAGGPVNEQFF. In DNA form, the CDR3 reads TGTGCCAGCAGCATCGGCTGGGCTATAGCGGGGGGGCCAGTCAATGAGCAGTTCTTC.

The chain recombines TRBV28 with TRBJ1-2; 8 nucleotides align to TRBD1. With V trimmed by 5 bases and J by 1 base, 6 bases remained unmatched. Germline V gene lookup returns CDR1 MDHEN and CDR2 SYDVKM. This CDR3 has 15 residues. The CDR3 DNA reads TGTGCCAGCAGTCCCCCAGACAGGGGTAACTATGGCTACACCTTC. Amino acids: CASSPPDRGNYGYTF.

V gene TRBV10-1 combines with J gene TRBJ2-1, with a possible D match to TRBD1 (6 bases). CDR3 size: 16 residues. Trimming stripped 0 bases from V and 3 bases from J, with 12 bases between. Per the germline V gene, CDR1 is WNHNN and CDR2 is SYGVQD (reference sequence). The CDR3 region is CASSESNRAFYNEQFF. The CDR3, as DNA: TGCGCCAGCAGTGAGTCGAACAGGGCATTCTACAATGAGCAGTTCTTC.

This rearrangement joins TRBV7-8 to TRBJ2-1; D may be TRBD2 (5 bases). Trimming removed 3 bases at V and 2 bases at J, with 14 bases between. CDR1 is SGHVS, CDR2 FQNEAQ, per germline. The CDR3 length is 16 residues. The CDR3 sequence: CASSLKSLATYNEQFF. The CDR3 nucleotides read TGTGCCAGCAGCTTGAAGAGCCTAGCTACCTACAATGAGCAGTTCTTC. The variable domain in full, with the rest retrieved from reference TRBV7-8 and TRBJ2-1, is GAGVSQSPRYKVAKRGQDVALRCDPISGHVSLFWYQQALGQGPEFLTYFQNEAQLDKSGLPSDRFFAERPEGSVSTLKIQRTQQEDSAVYLCASSLKSLATYNEQFFGPGTRLTVL.

The CDR3 coding sequence is TGTGCCAGCAGGAAGCCGGGACTAGCGGGAGGGAGCTCCTACAATGAGCAGTTCTTC. Residues: CASRKPGLAGGSSYNEQFF. The chain uses TRBV11-2 and TRBJ2-1; the match to TRBD2 covers 16 bases. Losses at the gene ends were 6 bases for V and 0 bases for J; bases not matched to a gene: 8. Per germline, CDR1 SGHAT and CDR2 FQNNGV. The CDR3 is 19 amino acids.

The chain employs TRBV7-9 and TRBJ2-1; TRBD1 matches 7 bases. The V segment lost 6 bases and the J segment 3 bases; nucleotides outside the gene matches: 8. The CDR3 is 15 amino acids. Germline V gene lookup returns CDR1 SEHNR and CDR2 FQNEAQ (reference sequence). In DNA form, the CDR3 reads TGTGCCAGCAGACGATGGGACAGCCTCTACAATGAGCAGTTCTTC. Its protein is CASRRWDSLYNEQFF.

CDR3 protein: CASSLFVNQGTDTQYF. In DNA form, the CDR3 reads TGTGCCAGCAGCTTGTTCGTGAACCAGGGCACAGATACGCAGTATTTT. The J gene is TRBJ2-3, the V gene TRBV5-6; D call uncertain. The length of the CDR3 is 16 residues. Germline V lookup: CDR1 SGHDT, CDR2 YYEEEE. Trimming cost V 1 base and J 1 base, with 13 bases left between them.

The chain joins TRBV5-1 to TRBJ1-1, with 8 bases fitting TRBD1. Trimming at V came to 4 bases and at J to 2 bases, leaving 7 bases not matched to a gene. This CDR3 is 15 amino acids long. Per the germline V gene, CDR1 is SGHRS and CDR2 is YFSETQ. The chain's CDR3 is CASSTPGQGNTEAFF. CDR3 coding DNA: TGCGCCAGCAGCACCCCAGGACAGGGAAACACTGAAGCTTTCTTT.

The chain uses TRBV4-2 and TRBJ2-3; the D gene is possibly TRBD1 (6 bases). Germline values: CDR1 LGHNA, CDR2 YNFKEQ. V lost 4 bases to trimming and J lost 5 bases, with 13 bases between them. CDR3 length: 14 residues. In DNA, the CDR3 is TGTGCCAGCAGCCTGGGCGAGGGGGAAGATACGCAGTATTTT. Protein product: CASSLGEGEDTQYF.

The chain joins TRBV11-2 to TRBJ2-7; the match to TRBD1 covers 7 bases. Germline trimming cut 5 bases from V and 2 bases from J; bases unmatched to any gene: 9. This CDR3 spans 15 amino acids. CDR1 is SGHAT, CDR2 FQNNGV, per germline. In DNA form, the CDR3 reads TGTGCCAGCAGCAAGGCCGGGACAGTCACCTACGAGCAGTACTTC. Protein product: CASSKAGTVTYEQYF. Supplemented by reference TRBV11-2 and TRBJ2-7, the full variable domain reads EAGVAQSPRYKIIEKRQSVAFWCNPISGHATLYWYQQILGQGPKLLIQFQNNGVVDDSQLPKDRFSAERLKGVDSTLKIQPAKLEDSAVYLCASSKAGTVTYEQYFGPGTRLTVT.

This chain links TRBV4-3 with TRBJ2-1; tentatively, D is TRBD1 (5 bases). Germline V gene data show CDR1 as LGHNA and CDR2 as YSLEER. V was trimmed by 1 base and J by 9 bases, leaving 16 bases between them. This CDR3 is built from 15 residues. In DNA form, the CDR3 reads TGCGCCAGCAGCCAAGTCCGTCAGGGTCGAGGTGAGCAGTTCTTC. It specifies CASSQVRQGRGEQFF.

The chain uses TRBV6-6 and TRBJ2-7; D remains unclear. Germline V gives CDR1 MNHNY, CDR2 SVGAGI (reference sequence). With 6 bases removed from V and 1 base from J, the gap between germline ends came to 7 bases. This CDR3 contains 12 residues. CDR3 coding DNA: TGTGCCAGCAGAACACAGTCCTACGAGCAGTACTTC. Its translation is CASRTQSYEQYF.

This clone is judged medium-sized. The V and J genes are TRBV4-2 and TRBJ2-2; D not resolved. V was pared by 6 bases and J by 11 bases, with 10 bases between. Germline V gene sequence: CDR1 LGHNA, CDR2 YNFKEQ. CDR3 length: 11 amino acids. Here the CDR3 reads CASSYAGELFF. The CDR3 DNA follows: TGTGCCAGCAGTTATGCAGGAGAGCTGTTTTTT.

The CDR3 bases are TGTGCCAGCAGCCGGACAGGGACCGACTACGAGCAGTACTTC. It translates to CASSRTGTDYEQYF. The chain couples TRBV14 to TRBJ2-7, with 8 bases that match TRBD1. The CDR3 extends over 14 amino acids. Trimming removed 4 bases from V and 3 bases from J; junction bases left unmatched: 5. Germline V CDR1 and CDR2: SGHDN, FVKESK.

The rearrangement joins TRBV7-3 to TRBJ2-2; D call uncertain. V was shortened by 0 bases and J by 5 bases, with 7 bases between the two germline ends. Germline V lookup: CDR1 SGHTA, CDR2 FQGTGA. CDR3 length: 14 residues. This CDR3 is CASSLTLVTGELFF. CDR3 nucleotides: TGTGCCAGCAGCTTAACTCTAGTTACCGGGGAGCTGTTTTTT.

This chain joins TRBV7-9 and TRBJ1-4, with D uncertain. V was cut by 2 bases and J by 5 bases, with 9 bases left in between. The CDR3 contains 14 residues. Germline V CDR1 and CDR2: SEHNR, FQNEAQ (reference sequence). The chain's CDR3 is CASSLPVENEKLFF. The CDR3 region has the DNA TGTGCCAGCAGCTTACCGGTTGAGAATGAAAAACTGTTTTTT.

This chain joins TRBV9 and TRBJ2-3; tentative D call: TRBD1 (5 bases). CDR3 length: 15 residues. Germline V gene data show CDR1 as SGDLS and CDR2 as YYNGEE. The V end was cut by 3 bases, the J end by 4 bases, with 15 bases between. CDR3: CASSGQGVSPDTQYF. The DNA for the CDR3 is TGTGCCAGCAGCGGACAAGGGGTTTCTCCAGATACGCAGTATTTT.

The J gene is TRBJ1-2, the V gene TRBV5-6; TRBD1 might be the D (5 bases). The V gene lost 4 bases and the J gene lost 3 bases, with 16 bases spanning the gap. The length of the CDR3 is 15 residues. The germline V gene has CDR1 SGHDT and CDR2 YYEEEE. The CDR3 here is CASSILGGNYYGYTF. The CDR3 nucleotides read TGTGCCAGCAGCATTCTGGGGGGTAACTACTATGGCTACACCTTC.

The chain employs TRBV27 and TRBJ2-4; TRBD2 agrees at 8 bases. The CDR3 has 14 residues. The germline V gene has CDR1 MNHEY and CDR2 SMNVEV (reference sequence). With 7 bases clipped from V and 5 bases from J, the junction kept 7 bases outside the gene matches. This CDR3 is CASKLARGENIQYF. The CDR3 nucleotides are TGTGCCAGCAAACTAGCGCGGGGGGAAAACATTCAGTACTTC.

The V gene is TRBV5-1, the J gene TRBJ2-7, with D tentatively TRBD1 (5 bases). There are 14 residues in the CDR3. V shed 4 bases and J shed 1 base, with 12 bases lying between them. CDR1 and CDR2 from the germline V gene are SGHRS and YFSETQ. CDR3 residues: CASSATAISYEQYF. Here the CDR3 DNA reads TGCGCCAGCAGCGCGACAGCGATATCCTACGAGCAGTACTTC.

This chain connects TRBV27 to TRBJ2-7; 9 bases map to TRBD2. The CDR3 has 15 amino acids. Germline-derived CDR1 and CDR2 are MNHEY and SMNVEV (reference sequence). The V and J ends lost 2 bases and 7 bases, in that order; junction bases with no gene match: 9. CDR3 bases: TGTGCCAGCAGTTTAGCGGGGGGGGCCCCAGGGGAGCAGTACTTC. Amino acids: CASSLAGGAPGEQYF.

This sequence joins TRBV6-1 and TRBJ2-7; D remains ambiguous. Looked up from germline, CDR1 is MNHNS and CDR2 is SASEGT. Between the trimmed V and J ends, which lost 1 base and 5 bases, there was a span of 6 bases. The CDR3 consists of 12 residues. The CDR3 DNA reads TGTGCCAGCAGTGAAGTCCCCAACGAGCAGTACTTC. It specifies CASSEVPNEQYF.